These 18 T cell receptor beta chains were all obtained from the same sample, sequenced in a study of human versus mouse CDR3 diversity and MHC coevolution. Sequencing used immunoSEQ multiplex PCR; TCRdb keeps in-frame clones, though not all of them. The sample shows roughly 86,000 clones, around 95% of them seen only once. Sequencing was performed on naive CD4+ T cells from blood. Subset specified: CD45RO-negative CD62L-positive naive CD4 T cells. The origin of the receptors is a person aged 25 to 69 in good health.

This chain uses TRBV5-1 with TRBJ2-7; tentative D call: TRBD2 (6 bases). The V end was cut by 3 bases, the J end by 3 bases, with 13 bases between. The CDR3 spans 14 residues. Germline V gene lookup returns CDR1 SGHRS and CDR2 YFSETQ. The CDR3 reads CASSSEGQGYEQYF. Here the CDR3 DNA reads TGCGCCAGCAGCTCGGAGGGGCAGGGCTACGAGCAGTACTTC.

V is TRBV5-1 and J is TRBJ1-1, with 8 nucleotides matching TRBD1. The V gene's germline CDR1 is SGHRS and CDR2 YFSETQ. V shed 3 bases and J 0 bases; nucleotides not matched to a gene: 4. This CDR3 is built from 15 residues. The CDR3 here is CASSSGQGLNTEAFF. DNA for the CDR3: TGCGCCAGCAGCTCAGGACAGGGCCTGAACACTGAAGCTTTCTTT.

This rearrangement joins TRBV7-9 to TRBJ1-4; D call uncertain. Trimming took 1 base from V and 4 from J, leaving 7 bases between them. Germline lookup yields CDR1 SEHNR and CDR2 FQNEAQ (reference sequence). The CDR3 loop spans 14 amino acids. The CDR3 region has the DNA TGTGCCAGCAGCTTAGAGGGAGTTAATGAAAAACTGTTTTTT. Translated: CASSLEGVNEKLFF.

A single count supports this clone. The chain combines TRBV5-8 with TRBJ1-1; D is perhaps TRBD1 (6 bases). The CDR3 has 15 residues. V lost 0 bases, J lost 0 bases, and 9 bases lay in between. Germline CDR1 and CDR2: SGHTS and YDEGEE. For the CDR3, the DNA is TGTGCCAGCAGCTTGGCCTGGACAGTGAACACTGAAGCTTTCTTT. It encodes CASSLAWTVNTEAFF.

The chain has TRBV4-2 and TRBJ2-7; 9 positions match TRBD1. Germline-derived CDR1 and CDR2 are LGHNA and YNFKEQ. V shed 4 bases, J shed 4 bases, and the junction held 5 bases outside the gene matches. CDR3 length equals 14 residues. DNA of the CDR3: TGTGCCAGCAGCCGGACAGGGGCGGGGTACGAGCAGTACTTC. It is translated as CASSRTGAGYEQYF.

The chain joins TRBV10-1 to TRBJ2-4; TRBD1 matches at 9 bases. V shed 6 bases and J 3 bases; nucleotides not matched to a gene: 0. Looked up from germline, CDR1 is WNHNN and CDR2 is SYGVQD (reference sequence). There are 13 residues in the CDR3. CDR3 sequence reads: CASRDRGKNIQYF. CDR3 nucleotide sequence: TGCGCCAGCAGGGACAGGGGCAAAAACATTCAGTACTTC.

The chain is built from TRBV7-2 and TRBJ2-7, with 8 bases aligning to TRBD1. Germline loops: CDR1 SGHTA, CDR2 FQGNSA. The CDR3 has 15 amino acids. The V and J ends lost 1 base and 6 bases, in that order; junction bases with no gene match: 8. The CDR3 loop reads CASSLGMTGVGEQYF. The CDR3 region has the DNA TGTGCCAGCAGCTTAGGTATGACAGGGGTAGGCGAGCAGTACTTC.

The V and J genes are TRBV7-2 and TRBJ1-5, with D possibly TRBD1 on 5 matching bases. The CDR3 is made up of 15 amino acids. Trimming cost V 5 bases and J 6 bases, with 17 bases left between them. The germline V gene encodes CDR1 SGHTA and CDR2 FQGNSA. CDR3 in amino acids: CASSTSFQGTQPQHF. In DNA form, the CDR3 reads TGTGCCAGCAGCACTTCTTTCCAGGGTACTCAGCCCCAGCATTTT.

The rearrangement uses TRBV6-6 and TRBJ1-5, with a possible D match to TRBD1 (6 bases). CDR3 length: 14 amino acids. The germline V gene has CDR1 MNHNY and CDR2 SVGAGI (reference sequence). Trimming took off 7 bases at V and 3 bases at J, with 13 bases between the two ends. The CDR3 loop reads CASTRGGPNQPQHF. The CDR3, as DNA: TGTGCCAGCACCAGAGGGGGACCCAATCAGCCCCAGCATTTT.

This rearrangement joins TRBV6-4 to TRBJ2-1; 9 nucleotides line up with TRBD1. Germline CDR1 reads MRHNA; CDR2 reads SNTAGT. The CDR3 is 15 residues long. Trimming at V came to 3 bases and at J to 6 bases, leaving 6 bases not matched to a gene. This chain's CDR3 is CASSEETGGFNEQFF. The CDR3 region has the DNA TGTGCCAGCAGTGAGGAGACAGGGGGTTTCAATGAGCAGTTCTTC.

This chain connects TRBV6-1 to TRBJ1-6, with D perhaps TRBD1 (5 bases). Germline CDR1 MNHNS, CDR2 SASEGT. The V end lost 3 bases, the J end lost 9 bases, and 15 bases lay between the germline ends. The CDR3 sequence is 15 residues long. This CDR3 is CASSDLGPGGSPLHF. The CDR3 DNA reads as TGTGCCAGCAGTGACCTGGGGCCCGGGGGTTCACCCCTCCACTTT.

As DNA, the CDR3 is TGTGCCAGCAGCCCAAACTACAATGAGCAGTTCTTC. This gives the protein CASSPNYNEQFF. The rearrangement links TRBV7-3 to TRBJ2-1; D call uncertain. The CDR3 is made up of 12 amino acids. V gave up 5 bases and J gave up 3 bases, with 5 bases separating them. Germline values: CDR1 SGHTA, CDR2 FQGTGA. Supplemented by reference TRBV7-3 and TRBJ2-1, the full variable domain reads GAGVSQTPSNKVTEKGKYVELRCDPISGHTALYWYRQSLGQGPEFLIYFQGTGAADDSGLPNDRFFAVRPEGSVSTLKIQRTERGDSAVYLCASSPNYNEQFFGPGTRLTVL.

The chain carries TRBV28 and TRBJ1-2, with 12 nucleotides matching TRBD1. This CDR3 is built from 16 residues. Germline CDR1 and CDR2: MDHEN and SYDVKM. The V gene end was trimmed by 2 bases and the J gene end by 3 bases; junction bases not matched to a gene: 4. CDR3 sequence (DNA): TGTGCCAGCAGTTTAGGGGGGACAGGGGGCTACTATGGCTACACCTTC. Translated: CASSLGGTGGYYGYTF.

The V call is TRBV27, the J call TRBJ2-3; 10 bases map to TRBD2. The germline CDR1 and CDR2 sequences are MNHEY and SMNVEV (reference sequence). This CDR3 region has 14 residues. Trimming removed 3 bases from V and 4 bases from J; junction bases left unmatched: 1. CDR3 in DNA: TGTGCCAGCAGTTTCCTAGCGGGAGCAGATACGCAGTATTTT. This encodes CASSFLAGADTQYF.

This clone came up a few times. The gene calls are TRBV10-3 and TRBJ1-4; a possible D gene is TRBD1 (5 bases). V gave up 3 bases and J gave up 4 bases, with 9 bases separating them. CDR3 length: 14 amino acids. Germline-derived CDR1 and CDR2 are ENHRY and SYGVKD. As DNA, the CDR3 is TGTGCCATCAGTGATCAGGGCGGTAATGAAAAACTGTTTTTT. This translates into CAISDQGGNEKLFF.

The CDR3 DNA follows: TGCGCCAGCAGCTTGGTGCCGGGGAGTGGCAATGAGCAGTTCTTC. Protein sequence: CASSLVPGSGNEQFF. The gene calls are TRBV5-1 and TRBJ2-1, with D tentatively TRBD2 (5 bases). V lost 0 bases and J 6 bases, leaving 13 bases between the germline ends. The CDR3 extends over 15 amino acids. Germline lookup yields CDR1 SGHRS and CDR2 YFSETQ.

This chain links TRBV11-3 with TRBJ1-1; 7 nucleotides align to TRBD1. Germline assignment: CDR1 SGHNT and CDR2 YENEEA. V dropped 3 bases and J dropped 5; count of bases not matched to a gene: 6. This CDR3 comprises 14 residues. The CDR3 DNA sequence: TGTGCCAGCAGCTTGAACAGGGGTTCGACTGAAGCTTTCTTT. Translation: CASSLNRGSTEAFF.

The chain carries TRBV18 and TRBJ1-1, with TRBD1 matching over 8 bases. Trimming removed 4 bases from V and 7 bases from J; junction bases left unmatched: 8. The CDR3 has 14 residues. CDR1 is KGHSH, CDR2 LQKENI, per germline. The CDR3, as DNA: TGTGCCAGCTCACAAAGCCAGGGGGCAGGTGAAGCTTTCTTT. Translation gives CASSQSQGAGEAFF. Using reference TRBV18 and TRBJ1-1 for the parts outside the CDR3, the full variable domain is NAGVMQNPRHLVRRRGQEARLRCSPMKGHSHVYWYRQLPEEGLKFMVYLQKENIIDESGMPKERFSAEFPKEGPSILRIQQVVRGDSAAYFCASSQSQGAGEAFFGQGTRLTVV.